This passage covers 23 T cell receptor beta chains from one sample sequenced in a study of vaccination effects on CD4 cells after COVID-19. Their antigens remain unidentified. Profiling relied on immunoSEQ multiplex PCR, and the TCRdb table lists in-frame clones only, not all of them. The sample gives around 81,000 clones, under 85% of which show up once; roughly 1.1% is in the top ten. After expansion with viral peptide pools in the ViraFEST assay, antigen-specific CD4+ T cells were sequenced. The authors isolated CD4+ T cells after around nine days of culture. Participants completed two doses of the BNT162b2 or mRNA-1273 vaccine. Here the sequenced sample was CD4+ T cells from PBMCs cultured with HCoV-OC43 spike peptides, taken after COVID-19 vaccination. Subset here: HCoV-OC43 spike overlapping peptide pool stimulation. These receptors all come from a human donor who received a COVID-19 vaccine.

This chain uses TRBV9 with TRBJ2-5; no reliable D call. V was trimmed by 0 bases and J by 2 bases, leaving 11 bases between them. Germline V gene data show CDR1 as SGDLS and CDR2 as YYNGEE. This CDR3 has 15 amino acids. In DNA form, the CDR3 reads TGTGCCAGCAGCGTAGCTCCTCAGGAACAAGAGACCCAGTACTTC. Residues: CASSVAPQEQETQYF.

This chain links TRBV19 with TRBJ1-2; TRBD1 is a possible D gene (5 bases). V lost 3 bases and J lost 4, with 9 bases in between. The CDR3 totals 13 residues. Germline-derived CDR1 and CDR2 are LNHDA and SQIVND (reference sequence). The DNA of the CDR3 is TGTGCCAGTAGTATGGGGGATACCTATGGCTACACCTTC. Its protein product is CASSMGDTYGYTF.

V usage is TRBV6-2 or TRBV6-3 and J usage is TRBJ2-4, with 9 bases fitting TRBD2. Germline loops: CDR1 MNHEY, CDR2 SVGEGT. The CDR3 length is 19 residues. The V and J ends lost 4 bases and 0 bases, in that order; junction bases with no gene match: 13. CDR3 nucleotide sequence: TGTGCCAGCAGTTCTTTCCCTGGCGGGGGGGCGCTAGCCAAAAACATTCAGTACTTC. As protein: CASSSFPGGGALAKNIQYF.

J is TRBJ2-5 and V is TRBV7-8, with 8 bases matching TRBD2. V trimming: 1 base; J trimming: 0 bases; junction bases outside the gene matches: 4. Germline CDR1 SGHVS, CDR2 FQNEAQ. The CDR3 runs 16 residues. The CDR3 here is CASSLDAAGDQETQYF. In DNA, the CDR3 is TGTGCCAGCAGCTTAGATGCAGCGGGGGACCAAGAGACCCAGTACTTC.

This sequence joins TRBV19 and TRBJ2-5; TRBD2 agrees at 8 bases. With V trimmed by 7 bases and J by 3 bases, 13 bases remained unmatched. Germline CDR1 and CDR2: LNHDA and SQIVND (reference sequence). CDR3 size: 16 residues. For the CDR3, the DNA is TGTGCCAGTAAGTGGTCGGCTAGCGGGTCAGAAGAGACCCAGTACTTC. It yields the protein CASKWSASGSEETQYF.

This clone was seen only a few times. J is TRBJ2-3 and V is TRBV24-1, with TRBD1 matching over 7 bases. V lost 5 bases and J lost 4; bases outside the gene matches: 2. This CDR3 is built from 13 residues. Germline CDR1 and CDR2: KGHDR and SFDVKD. CDR3 in amino acids: CATSVGGADTQYF. CDR3 DNA sequence: TGTGCCACCAGTGTAGGGGGCGCAGATACGCAGTATTTT.

This clone was found a few times. In DNA form, the CDR3 reads TGTGCCAGTAGTATTTTCCACTCCTACAATGAGCAGTTCTTC. Translation: CASSIFHSYNEQFF. The chain links TRBV19 to TRBJ2-1; D unresolved. The CDR3 contains 14 residues. Trimming shortened V by 3 bases and J by 0 bases, and 6 bases separated the two germline ends. In germline, CDR1 is LNHDA, CDR2 SQIVND (reference sequence).

This sequence joins TRBV6-2 or TRBV6-3 and TRBJ2-1; 11 bases match TRBD2. V gave up 0 bases and J gave up 7 bases; unmatched junction bases: 5. Germline V gene lookup returns CDR1 MNHEY and CDR2 SVGEGT. The CDR3 totals 16 residues. The CDR3 reads CASSYSLAGGYNEQFF. DNA of the CDR3: TGTGCCAGCAGTTACTCGCTAGCGGGGGGTTATAATGAGCAGTTCTTC.

The genes are TRBV2 and TRBJ2-7, with D unclear. V was cut by 4 bases and J by 0 bases, with 10 bases left in between. The CDR3 consists of 14 residues. CDR1 is SNHLY and CDR2 is FYNNEI in the germline V gene. The DNA for the CDR3 is TGTGCCAGCAGTGGGCAGAGTACCTCCTACGAGCAGTACGTC. As protein: CASSGQSTSYEQYV.

The rearrangement joins TRBV6-2 or TRBV6-3 to TRBJ2-5, with TRBD2 matching over 9 bases. The CDR3 is 15 residues long. Germline V CDR1 and CDR2: MNHEY, SVGEGT. V lost 2 bases and J lost 3; bases outside the gene matches: 4. The CDR3 sequence: CASSYTGTSKETQYF. CDR3 DNA sequence: TGTGCCAGCAGTTACACTGGGACTAGCAAAGAGACCCAGTACTTC.

V gene TRBV6-1 combines with J gene TRBJ2-5; TRBD2 matches 8 bases. This CDR3 spans 14 amino acids. CDR1 is MNHNS and CDR2 is SASEGT in the germline V gene. The junction had 6 bases not matched to a gene; V was cut back by 2 bases and J by 7 bases. The DNA of the CDR3 is TGTGCCAGCAGTGAATTGGGACTAGGACTGACCCAGTACTTC. The encoded protein is CASSELGLGLTQYF.

The J gene is TRBJ2-5, the V gene TRBV5-1; D not resolved. With 1 base removed from V and 2 bases from J, the gap between germline ends came to 9 bases. Germline V CDR1 and CDR2: SGHRS, YFSETQ. The CDR3 runs to 14 residues. The CDR3 region is CASSLTGRQETQYF. The CDR3 DNA reads TGCGCCAGCAGCTTGACGGGTAGACAAGAGACCCAGTACTTC.

This clone was detected a few times. This chain joins TRBV6-5 and TRBJ2-1, with TRBD1 matching 8 bases. The germline gives CDR1 MNHEY, CDR2 SVGAGI. The CDR3 totals 13 residues. V trimming: 6 bases; J trimming: 7 bases; junction bases outside the gene matches: 5. The CDR3 DNA follows: TGTGCCAGCAGCAGACACAGGGGGAATGAGCAGTTCTTC. Amino acid sequence: CASSRHRGNEQFF.

The CDR3 reads CASSPWASTDTQYF. CDR3 nucleotide sequence: TGTGCCAGCAGTCCGTGGGCTAGCACAGATACGCAGTATTTT. The chain couples TRBV27 to TRBJ2-3, with no clear D. Between the trimmed V and J ends, which lost 5 bases and 0 bases, there was a span of 9 bases. The CDR3 has 14 residues. CDR1 is MNHEY, CDR2 SMNVEV, per germline (reference sequence).

This chain connects TRBV19 to TRBJ1-2; perhaps TRBD1 as D (5 bases). The CDR3 has 12 residues. V was shortened by 9 bases and J by 5 bases, with 13 bases between the two germline ends. From germline, CDR1 is LNHDA and CDR2 SQIVND (reference sequence). The CDR3 coding sequence is TGTGCCAGCCTCGACAGTGGGTATGGCTACACCTTC. Its protein is CASLDSGYGYTF. The full variable domain, with the rest looked up from reference TRBV19 and TRBJ1-2, is DGGITQSPKYLFRKEGQNVTLSCEQNLNHDAMYWYRQDPGQGLRLIYYSQIVNDFQKGDIAEGYSVSREKKESFPLTVTSAQKNPTAFYLCASLDSGYGYTFGSGTRLTVV.

This clone has just one count. The V call is TRBV15, the J call TRBJ1-1; D is undetermined. The V end was cut by 2 bases, the J end by 0 bases, with 4 bases between. The CDR3 is 13 amino acids. Germline CDR1 and CDR2: LNHNV and YYDKDF (reference sequence). The CDR3 sequence is CATSRKMNTEAFF. The CDR3 coding sequence is TGTGCCACCAGCAGAAAGATGAACACTGAAGCTTTCTTT.

The V call is TRBV5-1, the J call TRBJ2-1; D is unresolved. This CDR3 is 13 amino acids long. The V gene's germline CDR1 is SGHRS and CDR2 YFSETQ. The germline V and J ends were trimmed by 6 bases and 3 bases, with 10 bases remaining between them. The DNA for the CDR3 is TGCGCCAGCACATTGCTCGGCTACAATGAGCAGTTCTTC. Protein product: CASTLLGYNEQFF.

CDR3 in DNA: TGTGCCAGCAGCCCGCTAGCGGGTAACACAGATACGCAGTATTTT. Protein sequence: CASSPLAGNTDTQYF. V usage is TRBV5-6 and J usage is TRBJ2-3; 8 bases are shared with TRBD2. From germline, CDR1 is SGHDT and CDR2 YYEEEE. J lost 2 bases, V lost 4 bases, and 6 bases had no gene match. The CDR3 has 15 amino acids.

This clone appeared once. The chain has TRBV5-1 and TRBJ2-5, with 7 bases lining up with TRBD1. Germline CDR1 reads SGHRS; CDR2 reads YFSETQ. V was clipped by 3 bases and J by 3 bases; unmatched bases: 8. This CDR3 is built from 15 residues. The CDR3 DNA follows: TGCGCCAGCAGCTCGTTGGGGACAGCCGAAGAGACCCAGTACTTC. Its translation: CASSSLGTAEETQYF. Together with reference TRBV5-1 and TRBJ2-5, the CDR3 gives the full variable domain: KAGVTQTPRYLIKTRGQQVTLSCSPISGHRSVSWYQQTPGQGLQFLFEYFSETQRNKGNFPGRFSGRQFSNSRSEMNVSTLELGDSALYLCASSSLGTAEETQYFGPGTRLLVL.

The chain has TRBV9 and TRBJ2-1, with D perhaps matching TRBD1 or TRBD2 (5 bases each). Trimming shortened V by 4 bases and J by 2 bases, and 16 bases separated the two germline ends. CDR1 is SGDLS, CDR2 YYNGEE, per germline. The CDR3 has 16 residues. In DNA, the CDR3 is TGTGCCAGCAGCCCACGAGGGGTTTCGGCCTACAATGAGCAGTTCTTC. Its protein product is CASSPRGVSAYNEQFF.

The rearrangement links TRBV6-5 to TRBJ2-7; either TRBD1 or TRBD2 may fit D (5 bases each). The germline V gene encodes CDR1 MNHEY and CDR2 SVGAGI. Trimming cost V 5 bases and J 1 base, with 9 bases left between them. The CDR3 is 13 amino acids. The CDR3 coding sequence is TGTGCCAGCAGTACGGGACCGTCCTACGAGCAGTACGTC. This gives the protein CASSTGPSYEQYV.

The rearrangement links TRBV6-6 to TRBJ1-1, with D maybe TRBD1 (6 bases). Per the germline V gene, CDR1 is MNHNY and CDR2 is SVGAGI (reference sequence). V was clipped by 2 bases and J by 10 bases, with 20 bases between them. CDR3 length equals 15 residues. CDR3 in DNA: TGTGCCAGCAGTTACCCCCAAGGGGGGCTCGTACCAGCTTTCTTT. Encoded protein: CASSYPQGGLVPAFF.

This rearrangement joins TRBV6-1 to TRBJ1-5; D gene unclear. CDR3 length: 13 amino acids. V was trimmed by 2 bases and J by 6 bases, leaving 8 bases between them. Germline values: CDR1 MNHNS, CDR2 SASEGT. CDR3 amino acids: CASSELASQPQHF. The CDR3 DNA is TGTGCCAGCAGTGAATTGGCTTCTCAGCCCCAGCATTTT.